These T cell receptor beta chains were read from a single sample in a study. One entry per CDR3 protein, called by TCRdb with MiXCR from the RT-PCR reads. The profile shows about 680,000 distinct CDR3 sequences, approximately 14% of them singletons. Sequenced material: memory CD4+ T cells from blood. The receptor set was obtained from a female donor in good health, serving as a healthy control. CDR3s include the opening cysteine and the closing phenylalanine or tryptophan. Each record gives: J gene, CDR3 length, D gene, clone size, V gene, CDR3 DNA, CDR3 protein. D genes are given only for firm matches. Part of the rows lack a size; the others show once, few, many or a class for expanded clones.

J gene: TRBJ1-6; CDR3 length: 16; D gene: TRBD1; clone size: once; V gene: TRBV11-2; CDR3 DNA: TGTGCCAGCAGCTTAGGCCGGACAGGGGGCGCCTCACCCCTCCACTTT; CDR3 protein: CASSLGRTGGASPLHF
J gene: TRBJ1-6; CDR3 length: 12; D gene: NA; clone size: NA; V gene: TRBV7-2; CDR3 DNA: TGTGCCAGCAGCCTAATCAATTCACCCCTCCACTTT; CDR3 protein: CASSLINSPLHF
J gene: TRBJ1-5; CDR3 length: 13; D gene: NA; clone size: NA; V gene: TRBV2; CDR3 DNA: TGTGCCAGCAGTGATAGACAGGCAGCGCCCCAGCATTTT; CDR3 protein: CASSDRQAAPQHF
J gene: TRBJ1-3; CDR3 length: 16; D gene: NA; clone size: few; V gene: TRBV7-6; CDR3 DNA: TGTGCCAGCAGCTTAGAAGCAGGGACTTCTGGAAACACCATATATTTT; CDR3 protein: CASSLEAGTSGNTIYF
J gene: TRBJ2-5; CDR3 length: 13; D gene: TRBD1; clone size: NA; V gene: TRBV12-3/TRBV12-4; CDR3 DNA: TGTGCCAGTAGAGAACAGGGGCGAGAGACCCAGTACTTC; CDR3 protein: CASREQGRETQYF
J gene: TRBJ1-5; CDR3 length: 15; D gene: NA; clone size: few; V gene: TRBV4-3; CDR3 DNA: TGCGCCAGCAGCCAACTTCAGGGACCAAATCAGCCCCAGCATTTT; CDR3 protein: CASSQLQGPNQPQHF
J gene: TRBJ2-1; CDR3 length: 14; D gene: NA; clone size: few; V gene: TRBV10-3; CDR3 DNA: TGTGCCATAGGATTGGACGGTACCTACAATGAGCAGTTCTTC; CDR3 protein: CAIGLDGTYNEQFF
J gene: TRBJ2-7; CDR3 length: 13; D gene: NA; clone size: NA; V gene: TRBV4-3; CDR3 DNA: TGCGCCAGCAGCCAAGATCGACCTTACGAGCAGTACTTC; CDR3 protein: CASSQDRPYEQYF
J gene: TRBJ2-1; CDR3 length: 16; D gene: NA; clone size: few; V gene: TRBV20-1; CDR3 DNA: TGCAGTGCTAGAGACGACGGGCTCCCCCGGGCCCATGAGCAGTTCTTC; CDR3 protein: CSARDDGLPRAHEQFF
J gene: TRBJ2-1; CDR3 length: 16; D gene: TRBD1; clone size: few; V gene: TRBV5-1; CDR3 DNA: TGCGCCAGCAGCTTGGAACAGGGGGTCCTCTACAATGAGCAGTTCTTC; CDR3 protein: CASSLEQGVLYNEQFF
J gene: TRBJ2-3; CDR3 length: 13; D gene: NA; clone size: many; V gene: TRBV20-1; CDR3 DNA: TGCAGTGCTAGAGAGTCGGGTAGGGATACGCAGTATTTT; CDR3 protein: CSARESGRDTQYF
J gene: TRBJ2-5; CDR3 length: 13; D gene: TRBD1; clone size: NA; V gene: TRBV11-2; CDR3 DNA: TGTGCCAGCAGCTCAGTCCCCGGGACAGAGTTGTACTTC; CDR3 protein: CASSSVPGTELYF
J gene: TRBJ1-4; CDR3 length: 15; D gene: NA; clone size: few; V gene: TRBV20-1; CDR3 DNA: TGCAGTGCTCTACCTAAACAGGGTAGTCACGAAAAACTGTTTTTT; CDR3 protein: CSALPKQGSHEKLFF
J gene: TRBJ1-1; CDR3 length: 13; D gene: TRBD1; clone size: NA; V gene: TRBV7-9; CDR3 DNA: TGTGCCAGCGGCGGACAGGGGGCCACTGAAGCTTTCTTT; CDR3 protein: CASGGQGATEAFF
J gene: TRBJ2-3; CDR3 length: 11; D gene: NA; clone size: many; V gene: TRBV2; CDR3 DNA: TGTGCCAGCGCGGCAGGAGATACGCAGTATTTT; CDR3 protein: CASAAGDTQYF
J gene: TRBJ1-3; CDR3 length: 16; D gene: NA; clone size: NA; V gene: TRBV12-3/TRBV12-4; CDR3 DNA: TGTGCCAGCAGACCACCCTCGGACAGAGAGAGAAACACCATATATTTT; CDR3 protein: CASRPPSDRERNTIYF
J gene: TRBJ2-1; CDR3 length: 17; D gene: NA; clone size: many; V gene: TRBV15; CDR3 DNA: TGTGCCACCAGCAGAGGGGGGGCGGTTAGCTCCTACAATGAGCAGTTCTTC; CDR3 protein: CATSRGGAVSSYNEQFF
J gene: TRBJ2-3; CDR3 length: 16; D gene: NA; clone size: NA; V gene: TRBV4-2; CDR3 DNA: TGTGCCAGCAGGCAAGAACTAGATCCCGACACAGATACGCAGTATTTT; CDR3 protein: CASRQELDPDTDTQYF
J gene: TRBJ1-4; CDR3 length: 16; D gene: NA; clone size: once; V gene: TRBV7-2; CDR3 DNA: TGTGCCAGCAGCTCCCGAGGAACGGGATTTAATGAAAAACTGTTTTTT; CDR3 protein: CASSSRGTGFNEKLFF
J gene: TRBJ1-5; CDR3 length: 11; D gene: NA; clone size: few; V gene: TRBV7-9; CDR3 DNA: TGTGCCAGCAGCTTAGGTCAAACCCAGCATTTT; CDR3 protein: CASSLGQTQHF
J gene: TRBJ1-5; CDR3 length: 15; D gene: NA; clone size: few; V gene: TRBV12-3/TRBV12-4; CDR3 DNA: TGTGCCAGCACAAGGGGCGGGGGAAGTAATCAGCCCCAGCATTTT; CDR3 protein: CASTRGGGSNQPQHF
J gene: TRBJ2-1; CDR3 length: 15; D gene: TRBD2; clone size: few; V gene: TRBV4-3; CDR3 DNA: TGCGCCAGCAGCCCCCGAGCGGGAGGGCCGGGGGAGCAGTTCTTC; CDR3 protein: CASSPRAGGPGEQFF
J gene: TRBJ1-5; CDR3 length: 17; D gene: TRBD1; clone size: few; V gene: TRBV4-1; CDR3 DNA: TGCGCCAGCAGCCAGGATCCCGGACAGGACGCGAATCAGCCCCAGCATTTT; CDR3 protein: CASSQDPGQDANQPQHF
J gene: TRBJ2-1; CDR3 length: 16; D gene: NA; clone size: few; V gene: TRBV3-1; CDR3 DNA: TGTGCCAGCAGCCAAGATCGCGTTAGCTCCTACAATGAGCAGTTCTTC; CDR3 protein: CASSQDRVSSYNEQFF
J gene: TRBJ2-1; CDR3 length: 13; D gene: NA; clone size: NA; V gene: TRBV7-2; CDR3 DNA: TGTGCCAGCAGCCCGCCCTATCGGGGGGAGCAGTTCTTC; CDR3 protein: CASSPPYRGEQFF
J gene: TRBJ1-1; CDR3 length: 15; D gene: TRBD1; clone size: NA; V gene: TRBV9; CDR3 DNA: TGTGCCAGCAGCGGAGAGACAGGGGCGGGGACTGAAGCTTTCTTT; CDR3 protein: CASSGETGAGTEAFF
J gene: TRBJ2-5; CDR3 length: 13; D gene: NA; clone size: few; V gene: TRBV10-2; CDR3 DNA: TGCGCCAGCAGTGAAAGGGTTGAGGTAACCCAGTACTTC; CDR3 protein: CASSERVEVTQYF
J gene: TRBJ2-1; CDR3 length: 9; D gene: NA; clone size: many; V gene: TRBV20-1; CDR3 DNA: TGCAGTGCCGGACCCGTGGGAGTCTTC; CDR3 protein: CSAGPVGVF
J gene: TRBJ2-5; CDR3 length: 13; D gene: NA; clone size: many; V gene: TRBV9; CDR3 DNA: TGTGCCAGCAGCGTAAGGTTACAAGAGACCCAGTACTTC; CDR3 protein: CASSVRLQETQYF
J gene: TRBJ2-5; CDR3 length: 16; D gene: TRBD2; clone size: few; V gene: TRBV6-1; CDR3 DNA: TGTGCCAGCAGTGAAGATAGCGGGAGAGTGAGAGAGACCCAGTACTTC; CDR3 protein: CASSEDSGRVRETQYF
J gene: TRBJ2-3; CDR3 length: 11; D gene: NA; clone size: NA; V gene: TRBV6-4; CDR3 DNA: TGTGCCAGACCGGGCCCAGATACGCAGTATTTT; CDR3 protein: CARPGPDTQYF
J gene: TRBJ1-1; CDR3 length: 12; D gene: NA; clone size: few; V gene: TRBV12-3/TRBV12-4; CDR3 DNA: TGTGCCAGCATCTCGGGGGGGGCTGAAGCTTTCTTT; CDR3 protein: CASISGGAEAFF
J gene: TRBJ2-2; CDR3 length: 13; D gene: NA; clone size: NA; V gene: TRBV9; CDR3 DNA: TGTGCCAGCAGCCCAGTAGCCACCGGGGAGCTGTTTTTT; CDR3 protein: CASSPVATGELFF
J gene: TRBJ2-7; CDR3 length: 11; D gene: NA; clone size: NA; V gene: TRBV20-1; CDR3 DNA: TGCAGTGCTACTGTGGGATACGAGCAGTACTTC; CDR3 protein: CSATVGYEQYF
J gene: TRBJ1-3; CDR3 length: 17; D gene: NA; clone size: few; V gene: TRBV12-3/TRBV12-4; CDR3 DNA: TGTGCCAGCAGTTTATCTGTAGGGGGGAACTCTGGAAACACCATATATTTT; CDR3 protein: CASSLSVGGNSGNTIYF
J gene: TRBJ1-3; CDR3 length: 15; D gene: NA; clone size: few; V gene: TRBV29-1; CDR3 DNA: TGCAGCGTAGAACTGACGGGGGTCTCTGGAAACACCATATATTTT; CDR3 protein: CSVELTGVSGNTIYF
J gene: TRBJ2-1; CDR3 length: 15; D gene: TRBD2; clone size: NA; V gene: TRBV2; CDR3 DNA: TGTGCCAGCAGTGGGGTAGCGGGAGGGCCTAGTGAGCAGTTCTTC; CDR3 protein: CASSGVAGGPSEQFF
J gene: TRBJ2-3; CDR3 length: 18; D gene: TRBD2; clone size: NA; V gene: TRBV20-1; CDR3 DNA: TGCAGTGCTAGAGATAATTGGTTAGCGGGAGGGCCCACAGATACGCAGTATTTT; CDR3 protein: CSARDNWLAGGPTDTQYF
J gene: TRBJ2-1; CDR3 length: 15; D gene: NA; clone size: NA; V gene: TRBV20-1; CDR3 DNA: TGCAGTGCTCCATCAGCGGCTAGAGCTTACAATGAGCAGTTCTTC; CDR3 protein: CSAPSAARAYNEQFF
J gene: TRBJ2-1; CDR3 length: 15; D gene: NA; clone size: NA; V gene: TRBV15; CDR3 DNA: TGTGCCACCAGCAGAGGCCGTGGGAGAGGGAATGAGCAGTTCTTC; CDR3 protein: CATSRGRGRGNEQFF